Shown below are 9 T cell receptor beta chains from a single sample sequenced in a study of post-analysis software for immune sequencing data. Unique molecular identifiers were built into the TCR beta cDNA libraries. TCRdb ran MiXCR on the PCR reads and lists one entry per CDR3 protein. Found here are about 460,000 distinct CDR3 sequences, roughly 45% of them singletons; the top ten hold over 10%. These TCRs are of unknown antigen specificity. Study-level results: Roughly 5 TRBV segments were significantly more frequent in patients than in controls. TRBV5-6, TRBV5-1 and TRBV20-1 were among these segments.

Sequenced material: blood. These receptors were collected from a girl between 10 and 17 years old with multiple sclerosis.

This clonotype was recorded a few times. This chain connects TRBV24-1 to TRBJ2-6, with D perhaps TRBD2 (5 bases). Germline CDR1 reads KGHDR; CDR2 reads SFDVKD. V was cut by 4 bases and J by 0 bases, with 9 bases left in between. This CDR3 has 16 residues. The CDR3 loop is CATSDVRGSGANVLTF. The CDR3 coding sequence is TGTGCCACCAGTGACGTTCGGGGCTCTGGGGCCAACGTCCTGACTTTC.

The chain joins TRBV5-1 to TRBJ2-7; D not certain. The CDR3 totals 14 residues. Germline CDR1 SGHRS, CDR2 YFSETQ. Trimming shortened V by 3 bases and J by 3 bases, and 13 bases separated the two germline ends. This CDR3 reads CASSSGFPFYEQYF. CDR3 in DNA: TGCGCCAGCAGCTCAGGATTTCCCTTCTACGAGCAGTACTTC.

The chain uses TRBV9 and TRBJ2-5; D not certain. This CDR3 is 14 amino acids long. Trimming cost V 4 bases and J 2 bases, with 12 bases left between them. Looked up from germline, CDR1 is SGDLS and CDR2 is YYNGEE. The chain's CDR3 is CASSSGQRQETQYF. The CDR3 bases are TGTGCCAGCAGCTCCGGTCAGCGACAAGAGACCCAGTACTTC.

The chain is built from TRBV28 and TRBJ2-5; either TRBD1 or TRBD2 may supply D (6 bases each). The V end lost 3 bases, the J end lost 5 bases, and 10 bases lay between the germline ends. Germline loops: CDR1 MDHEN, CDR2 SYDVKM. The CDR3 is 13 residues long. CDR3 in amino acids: CASSLGGAETQYF. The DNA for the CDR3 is TGTGCCAGCAGTTTGGGGGGCGCGGAGACCCAGTACTTC.

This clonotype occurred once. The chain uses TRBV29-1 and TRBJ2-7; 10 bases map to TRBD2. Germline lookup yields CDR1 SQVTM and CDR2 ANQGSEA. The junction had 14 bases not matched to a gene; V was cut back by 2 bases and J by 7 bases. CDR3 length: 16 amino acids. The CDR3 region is CSVERSGRGSYNEQYF. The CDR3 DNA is TGCAGCGTTGAAAGGAGCGGGAGGGGGTCCTACAATGAGCAGTACTTC.

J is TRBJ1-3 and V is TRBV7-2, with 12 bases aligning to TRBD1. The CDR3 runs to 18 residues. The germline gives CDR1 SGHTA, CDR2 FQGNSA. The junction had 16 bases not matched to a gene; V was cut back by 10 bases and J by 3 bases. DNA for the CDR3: TGTGCCATCGCCCTAACCTTGGGGACAGGGGGCTTTGGAAACACCATATATTTT. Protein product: CAIALTLGTGGFGNTIYF.

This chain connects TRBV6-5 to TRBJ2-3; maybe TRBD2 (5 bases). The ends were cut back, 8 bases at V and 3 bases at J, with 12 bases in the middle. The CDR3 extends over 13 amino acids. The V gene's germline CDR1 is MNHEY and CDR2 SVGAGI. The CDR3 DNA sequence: TGTGCCAGCCGGGGAGACGGAACAGATACGCAGTATTTT. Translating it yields CASRGDGTDTQYF.

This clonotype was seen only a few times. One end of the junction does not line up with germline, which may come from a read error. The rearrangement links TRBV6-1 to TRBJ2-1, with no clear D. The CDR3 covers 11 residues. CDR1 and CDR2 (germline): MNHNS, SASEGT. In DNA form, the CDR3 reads TGTGCCATCATTTCCTACTATGAGCAGTTCTTC. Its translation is CAIISYYEQFF.

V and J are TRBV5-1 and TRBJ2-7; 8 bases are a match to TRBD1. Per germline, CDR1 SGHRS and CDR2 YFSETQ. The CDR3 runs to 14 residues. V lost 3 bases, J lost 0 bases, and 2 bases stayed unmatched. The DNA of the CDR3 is TGCGCCAGCAGCTGGGACAGGAGCTCCTACGAGCAGTACTTC. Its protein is CASSWDRSSYEQYF.